These 4 T cell receptor beta chains were sequenced from one sample in a study of blood T cell repertoires in COVID-19. Assay used: immunoSEQ multiplex PCR; TCRdb lists only in-frame clones, some missing. This sample has more than 95,000 clones; roughly nine tenths occur once, and the top ten carry 4.5% to 5.5%. The sequencing sample was made of peripheral blood. Receptors originate from a human donor in a cohort sampled during active COVID-19.

V is TRBV4-2 and J is TRBJ2-5; TRBD2 aligns across 12 bases. V lost 2 bases, J lost 5 bases, and 12 bases stayed unmatched. The germline CDR1 and CDR2 sequences are LGHNA and YNFKEQ. This CDR3 contains 18 residues. CDR3 sequence: CASSQTSGASGRGETQYF. The CDR3 nucleotides are TGTGCCAGCAGCCAAACCTCCGGGGCTAGCGGGAGGGGGGAGACCCAGTACTTC.

The CDR3 region is CAISRLAGGIVGELFF. In DNA, the CDR3 is TGTGCCATCAGTCGACTAGCGGGAGGTATCGTCGGGGAGCTGTTTTTT. The V call is TRBV10-3, the J call TRBJ2-2; 13 nucleotides line up with TRBD2. V was clipped by 5 bases and J by 7 bases; unmatched bases: 7. Looked up from germline, CDR1 is ENHRY and CDR2 is SYGVKD. The CDR3 covers 16 residues.

The chain recombines TRBV29-1 with TRBJ2-7; possible D gene TRBD2, 6 bases. Trimming cost V 7 bases and J 4 bases, with 14 bases left between them. The CDR3 extends over 12 amino acids. Germline CDR1 is SQVTM and CDR2 is ANQGSEA. CDR3 in DNA: TGCAGCGCTCGGGGGACCGCATACGAGCAGTACTTC. As protein: CSARGTAYEQYF.

This clone showed up just once. This chain links TRBV19 with TRBJ2-5; D is possibly TRBD2 (6 bases). Germline V CDR1 and CDR2: LNHDA, SQIVND (reference sequence). The CDR3 is 15 amino acids. Trimming cost V 3 bases and J 4 bases, with 15 bases left between them. Here the CDR3 reads CASSMGGVRGETQYF. CDR3 nucleotide sequence: TGTGCCAGTAGTATGGGGGGTGTGAGGGGAGAGACCCAGTACTTC.